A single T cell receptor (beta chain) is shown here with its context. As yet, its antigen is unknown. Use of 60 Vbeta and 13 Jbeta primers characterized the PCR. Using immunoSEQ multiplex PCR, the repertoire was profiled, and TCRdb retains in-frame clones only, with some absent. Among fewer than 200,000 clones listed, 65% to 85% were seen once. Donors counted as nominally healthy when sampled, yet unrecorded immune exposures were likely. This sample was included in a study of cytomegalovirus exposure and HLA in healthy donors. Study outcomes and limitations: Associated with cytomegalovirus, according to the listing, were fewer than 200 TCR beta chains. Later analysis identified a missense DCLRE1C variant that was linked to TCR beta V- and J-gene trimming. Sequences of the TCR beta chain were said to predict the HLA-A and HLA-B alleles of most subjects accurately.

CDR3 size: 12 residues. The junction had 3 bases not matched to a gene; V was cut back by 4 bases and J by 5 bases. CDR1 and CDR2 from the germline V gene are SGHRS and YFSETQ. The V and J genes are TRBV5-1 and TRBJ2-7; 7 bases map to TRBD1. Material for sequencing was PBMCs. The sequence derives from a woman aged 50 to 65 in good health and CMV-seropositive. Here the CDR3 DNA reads TGCGCCAGCAGCCCGACAGGGCACGAGCAGTACTTC. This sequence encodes CASSPTGHEQYF.